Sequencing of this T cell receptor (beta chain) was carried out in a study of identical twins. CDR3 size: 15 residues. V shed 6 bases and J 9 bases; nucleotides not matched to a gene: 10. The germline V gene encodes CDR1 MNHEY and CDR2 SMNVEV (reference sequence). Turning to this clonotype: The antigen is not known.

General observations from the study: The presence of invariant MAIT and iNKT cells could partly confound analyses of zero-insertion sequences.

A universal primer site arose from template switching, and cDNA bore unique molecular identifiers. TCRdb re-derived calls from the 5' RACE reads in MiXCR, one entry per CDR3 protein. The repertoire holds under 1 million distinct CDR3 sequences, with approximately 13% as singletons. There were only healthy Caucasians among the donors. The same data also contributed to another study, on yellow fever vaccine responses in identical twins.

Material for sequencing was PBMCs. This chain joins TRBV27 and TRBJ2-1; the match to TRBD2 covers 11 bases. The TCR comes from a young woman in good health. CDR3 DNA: TGTGCCAGCAGCCGAAGACTAGCGGGGAACGGTGAGCAGTTCTTC. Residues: CASSRRLAGNGEQFF.